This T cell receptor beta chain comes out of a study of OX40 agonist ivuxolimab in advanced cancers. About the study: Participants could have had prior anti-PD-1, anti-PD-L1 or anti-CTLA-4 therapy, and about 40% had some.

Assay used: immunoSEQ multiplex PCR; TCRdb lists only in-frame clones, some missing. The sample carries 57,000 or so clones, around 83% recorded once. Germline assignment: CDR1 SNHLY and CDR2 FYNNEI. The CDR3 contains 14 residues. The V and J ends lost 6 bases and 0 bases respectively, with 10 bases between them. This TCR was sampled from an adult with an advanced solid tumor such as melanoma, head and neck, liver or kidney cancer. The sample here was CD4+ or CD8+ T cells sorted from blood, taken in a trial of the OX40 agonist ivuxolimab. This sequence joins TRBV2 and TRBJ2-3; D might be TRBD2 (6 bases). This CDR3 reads CASRGGISTDTQYF. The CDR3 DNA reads TGTGCCAGCAGGGGGGGTATAAGCACAGATACGCAGTATTTT.